The rows below give T cell receptor beta chains drawn from one sample of a study of the immune and genomic landscape of osteosarcoma. Here immunoSEQ multiplex PCR was the method, and the copy in TCRdb shows in-frame clones only, minus some. The sample shows some 6,200 clones, about 63% of them seen only once. Sequenced: osteosarcoma tumor tissue from the lung. These receptors came from a human donor with osteosarcoma. Both conserved end residues are part of each CDR3. Fields, in order: D gene, clone size, J gene, V gene, CDR3 protein, CDR3 DNA. The D gene is left open where the match is weak. Clone sizes are given selectively: once, few, many, or a class where the clone is expanded.

d_gene: -
abundance: few
j_gene: TRBJ1-6
v_gene: TRBV7-3
CDR3aa: CASRGGGDSPLHF
CDR3nt: TGTGCCAGCAGAGGAGGAGGAGATTCACCCCTCCACTTT

d_gene: TRBD1
abundance: -
j_gene: TRBJ1-3
v_gene: TRBV9
CDR3aa: CASSGEGGRGVDGNTIYF
CDR3nt: TGTGCCAGCAGCGGGGAAGGGGGCAGGGGAGTTGATGGAAACACCATATATTTT

d_gene: TRBD1
abundance: once
j_gene: TRBJ2-1
v_gene: TRBV27
CDR3aa: CASSLFTGGGYNEQFF
CDR3nt: TGTGCCAGCAGTTTATTTACAGGGGGCGGCTACAATGAGCAGTTCTTC

d_gene: TRBD1
abundance: -
j_gene: TRBJ1-3
v_gene: TRBV9
CDR3aa: CASSSLGQGSSGNTIYF
CDR3nt: TGTGCCAGCAGCTCCCTGGGACAGGGAAGCTCTGGAAACACCATATATTTT

d_gene: -
abundance: -
j_gene: TRBJ1-5
v_gene: TRBV19
CDR3aa: CASSIDHRGWGNQPQHF
CDR3nt: TGTGCCAGTAGTATAGATCATCGAGGTTGGGGGAATCAGCCCCAGCATTTT

d_gene: -
abundance: -
j_gene: TRBJ1-5
v_gene: TRBV6-5
CDR3aa: CASSPIILQPQHF
CDR3nt: TGTGCCAGCAGTCCTATCATACTTCAGCCCCAGCATTTT

d_gene: -
abundance: -
j_gene: TRBJ1-2
v_gene: TRBV28
CDR3aa: CASTSSRAGYGYTF
CDR3nt: TGTGCCAGCACCTCGAGCAGGGCCGGTTATGGCTACACCTTC

d_gene: -
abundance: -
j_gene: TRBJ1-5
v_gene: TRBV5-1
CDR3aa: CASRSTEGPQHF
CDR3nt: TGCGCCAGCAGGTCTACAGAGGGGCCCCAGCATTTT

d_gene: TRBD1
abundance: -
j_gene: TRBJ1-6
v_gene: TRBV2
CDR3aa: CASSLQGATRNSPLHF
CDR3nt: TGTGCCAGCAGTCTACAGGGGGCCACTCGGAATTCACCCCTCCACTTT

d_gene: -
abundance: -
j_gene: TRBJ2-1
v_gene: TRBV5-8
CDR3aa: CASSLNSNEQFF
CDR3nt: TGTGCCAGCAGCTTGAACTCCAATGAGCAGTTCTTC

d_gene: TRBD1
abundance: medium-sized
j_gene: TRBJ1-1
v_gene: TRBV6-6
CDR3aa: CASSAGGMNTEAFF
CDR3nt: TGTGCCAGCAGTGCAGGGGGCATGAACACTGAAGCTTTCTTT

d_gene: TRBD1
abundance: -
j_gene: TRBJ2-7
v_gene: TRBV7-9
CDR3aa: CASSHGTVPYEQYF
CDR3nt: TGTGCCAGCAGCCACGGGACAGTCCCCTACGAGCAGTACTTC

d_gene: -
abundance: -
j_gene: TRBJ1-1
v_gene: TRBV5-4
CDR3aa: CASSLGQRETEAFF
CDR3nt: TGTGCCAGCAGCTTGGGTCAGCGCGAAACTGAAGCTTTCTTT

d_gene: TRBD2
abundance: few
j_gene: TRBJ2-7
v_gene: TRBV7-2
CDR3aa: CASSAGTSGYYEQYF
CDR3nt: TGTGCCAGCAGCGCCGGGACTAGCGGGTACTACGAGCAGTACTTC

d_gene: TRBD2
abundance: -
j_gene: TRBJ2-3
v_gene: TRBV4-3
CDR3aa: CASSQELAGGIQYF
CDR3nt: TGCGCCAGCAGCCAAGAACTAGCGGGGGGAATACAGTATTTT

d_gene: TRBD1
abundance: -
j_gene: TRBJ2-7
v_gene: TRBV4-2
CDR3aa: CASSQAAGQGGTYEQYF
CDR3nt: TGTGCCAGCAGCCAAGCCGCGGGACAGGGGGGGACCTACGAGCAGTACTTC

d_gene: TRBD2
abundance: -
j_gene: TRBJ2-3
v_gene: TRBV4-3
CDR3aa: CASSQVEGLAGGPRDTQYF
CDR3nt: TGCGCCAGCAGCCAAGTTGAGGGACTAGCGGGGGGGCCGCGAGATACGCAGTATTTT

d_gene: -
abundance: -
j_gene: TRBJ1-5
v_gene: TRBV18
CDR3aa: CASSPTDRRGSNQPQHF
CDR3nt: TGTGCCAGCTCACCGACTGACAGGAGAGGCAGCAATCAGCCCCAGCATTTT

d_gene: -
abundance: few
j_gene: TRBJ1-1
v_gene: TRBV30
CDR3aa: CAWSHGSVPEAFF
CDR3nt: TGTGCCTGGTCACACGGGTCTGTCCCTGAAGCTTTCTTT

d_gene: -
abundance: -
j_gene: TRBJ1-1
v_gene: TRBV30
CDR3aa: CAGKRAESEAFF
CDR3nt: TGTGCCGGTAAGCGGGCAGAGAGTGAAGCTTTCTTT

d_gene: -
abundance: -
j_gene: TRBJ2-1
v_gene: TRBV11-2
CDR3aa: CASSRDAGHEQFF
CDR3nt: TGTGCCAGCAGCCGTGACGCGGGGCATGAGCAGTTCTTC

d_gene: -
abundance: -
j_gene: TRBJ2-3
v_gene: TRBV9
CDR3aa: CASSVAGTDTQYF
CDR3nt: TGTGCCAGCAGCGTAGCGGGTACAGATACGCAGTATTTT

d_gene: TRBD1
abundance: once
j_gene: TRBJ1-2
v_gene: TRBV7-2
CDR3aa: CASSLDSGTGGGYTF
CDR3nt: TGTGCCAGCAGCTTAGACTCCGGGACAGGGGGTGGCTACACCTTC

d_gene: -
abundance: -
j_gene: TRBJ2-1
v_gene: TRBV6-5
CDR3aa: CASKRPSYNEQFF
CDR3nt: TGTGCCAGTAAGAGACCCTCCTACAATGAGCAGTTCTTC

d_gene: -
abundance: few
j_gene: TRBJ2-2
v_gene: TRBV6-6
CDR3aa: CASRPQRGTGELFF
CDR3nt: TGTGCCAGCCGCCCCCAGAGAGGAACCGGGGAGCTGTTTTTT

d_gene: -
abundance: few
j_gene: TRBJ1-1
v_gene: TRBV30
CDR3aa: CACGRQAEAFF
CDR3nt: TGTGCCTGTGGGAGGCAGGCTGAAGCTTTCTTT

d_gene: TRBD2
abundance: -
j_gene: TRBJ2-7
v_gene: TRBV6-5
CDR3aa: CASSPLAGGGYEQYF
CDR3nt: TGTGCCAGCAGTCCACTAGCGGGAGGGGGGTACGAGCAGTACTTC

d_gene: TRBD1
abundance: -
j_gene: TRBJ2-7
v_gene: TRBV7-3
CDR3aa: CASSLSGTASYEQYF
CDR3nt: TGTGCCAGCAGCCTCTCGGGGACAGCTTCCTACGAGCAGTACTTC

d_gene: TRBD2
abundance: -
j_gene: TRBJ2-1
v_gene: TRBV5-5
CDR3aa: CASSPVTSGRDNEQFF
CDR3nt: TGTGCCAGCAGTCCTGTTACTAGCGGGAGGGACAATGAGCAGTTCTTC

d_gene: TRBD1
abundance: -
j_gene: TRBJ1-2
v_gene: TRBV28
CDR3aa: CASNTPGQGPWGYTF
CDR3nt: TGTGCCAGCAATACCCCGGGACAGGGGCCCTGGGGCTACACCTTC

d_gene: -
abundance: -
j_gene: TRBJ1-4
v_gene: TRBV7-8
CDR3aa: CASSPRAGGEKLFF
CDR3nt: TGTGCCAGCAGCCCCAGGGCCGGGGGCGAAAAACTGTTTTTT

d_gene: TRBD1
abundance: -
j_gene: TRBJ2-7
v_gene: TRBV2
CDR3aa: CASEGAQAYEQYF
CDR3nt: TGTGCCAGCGAGGGGGCGCAGGCCTACGAGCAGTACTTC

d_gene: TRBD2
abundance: once
j_gene: TRBJ2-3
v_gene: TRBV2
CDR3aa: CASSATSGFTDTQYF
CDR3nt: TGTGCCAGCAGTGCGACTAGCGGTTTCACAGATACGCAGTATTTT

d_gene: TRBD2
abundance: -
j_gene: TRBJ2-1
v_gene: TRBV5-1
CDR3aa: CASSSTSGRLTYNEQFF
CDR3nt: TGCGCCAGCAGCTCGACTAGCGGGAGATTAACCTACAATGAGCAGTTCTTC

d_gene: TRBD1
abundance: -
j_gene: TRBJ1-1
v_gene: TRBV11-1
CDR3aa: CASSLAQGASNTEAFF
CDR3nt: TGTGCCAGCAGCTTAGCCCAGGGGGCTTCGAACACTGAAGCTTTCTTT

d_gene: -
abundance: -
j_gene: TRBJ1-4
v_gene: TRBV7-9
CDR3aa: CASSLHSTNEKLFF
CDR3nt: TGTGCCAGCAGCTTACACTCAACTAATGAAAAACTGTTTTTT

d_gene: TRBD2
abundance: -
j_gene: TRBJ2-3
v_gene: TRBV9
CDR3aa: CASSPSGGAGDTQYF
CDR3nt: TGTGCCAGCAGCCCCTCGGGGGGGGCAGGGGATACGCAGTATTTT

d_gene: TRBD1
abundance: -
j_gene: TRBJ2-2
v_gene: TRBV9
CDR3aa: CASSGPILGTVNTGELFF
CDR3nt: TGTGCCAGCAGCGGCCCCATCTTAGGGACAGTGAACACCGGGGAGCTGTTTTTT

d_gene: -
abundance: -
j_gene: TRBJ1-2
v_gene: TRBV7-6
CDR3aa: CASSLALGGGRDGYTF
CDR3nt: TGTGCCAGCAGCTTAGCCCTCGGGGGGGGTAGAGATGGCTACACCTTC

d_gene: TRBD1
abundance: few
j_gene: TRBJ1-2
v_gene: TRBV19
CDR3aa: CASSIDATGPQLYGYTF
CDR3nt: TGTGCCAGTAGTATAGACGCGACAGGGCCCCAGCTCTATGGCTACACCTTC

d_gene: -
abundance: -
j_gene: TRBJ2-7
v_gene: TRBV27
CDR3aa: CASSFIRNFYEQYF
CDR3nt: TGTGCCAGCAGCTTCATACGGAATTTCTACGAGCAGTACTTC

d_gene: -
abundance: -
j_gene: TRBJ1-2
v_gene: TRBV29-1
CDR3aa: CSVLPPGDGYTF
CDR3nt: TGCAGCGTCCTACCCCCCGGGGATGGCTACACCTTC

d_gene: -
abundance: -
j_gene: TRBJ2-3
v_gene: TRBV7-8
CDR3aa: CASSLVRSRESDTQYF
CDR3nt: TGTGCCAGCAGCTTAGTCCGCTCTAGGGAGTCAGATACGCAGTATTTT